This T cell receptor (beta chain) appears in the sequencing data of a study of quantifying T cell responses using KT2 cells. Study overall: Reverse transcription used primers in the TCR alpha and beta constant regions. A predetermined fluorescence threshold ended the second PCR, run as a qPCR.

There are a few counts of this clonotype. A single-stranded UMI oligo with SP2 sequence was ligated to cDNA 3' ends. The first PCR ran 4 to 5 cycles with an equimolar RC1.1 and RC1.2 beta primer mix. TCRdb passed the UMI-ligation and nested PCR reads through MiXCR, listing each CDR3 protein once. The table includes fewer than 60,000 distinct CDR3 sequences, roughly 11% detected once. Trimming left V 0 bases short and J 3 bases short, with 9 bases between. The germline V gene encodes CDR1 SGHRS and CDR2 YFSETQ. CDR3 length equals 14 residues. This sequence joins TRBV5-1 and TRBJ2-5; D not resolved. This TCR was recovered from a human donor. The source material was PBMCs spiked with cells of the T cell clone KT2. The CDR3 reads CASSLEGRKETQYF. In DNA form, the CDR3 reads TGCGCCAGCAGCTTGGAAGGCAGAAAAGAGACCCAGTACTTC.